Following are 14 T cell receptor beta chains from one sample sequenced in a study of cytomegalovirus exposure and HLA in healthy donors. 60 Vbeta and 13 Jbeta primers were used in PCR. The method was immunoSEQ multiplex PCR; TCRdb's version includes in-frame clones alone and lacks a portion of them. The table lists some 170,000 clones, approximately 70% of them singletons. The specimen was PBMCs. Receptors were obtained from a human donor in good health.

This chain joins TRBV27 and TRBJ1-1, with D unclear. Per germline, CDR1 MNHEY and CDR2 SMNVEV (reference sequence). The CDR3 is made up of 13 amino acids. Trimming cost V 3 bases and J 1 base, with 6 bases left between them. As DNA, the CDR3 is TGTGCCAGCAGTTTTAGTCAGAACACTGAAGCTTTCTTT. It translates to CASSFSQNTEAFF.

The genes are TRBV5-4 and TRBJ2-3, with D maybe TRBD2 (7 bases). Per the germline V gene, CDR1 is SGHNT and CDR2 is YYREEE (reference sequence). V was pared by 0 bases and J by 3 bases, with 14 bases between. The CDR3 covers 16 residues. The CDR3 here is CASSLEGGPETDTQYF. DNA for the CDR3: TGTGCCAGCAGCTTGGAGGGGGGGCCGGAAACAGATACGCAGTATTTT.

This chain connects TRBV5-1 to TRBJ2-7; 8 positions match TRBD1. V lost 2 bases to trimming and J lost 2 bases; unmatched junction nucleotides: 9. The germline V gene has CDR1 SGHRS and CDR2 YFSETQ. This CDR3 region has 16 residues. The CDR3 loop is CASSFSVGTGPYEQYF. CDR3 nucleotides: TGCGCCAGCAGCTTTTCCGTGGGGACAGGCCCCTACGAGCAGTACTTC.

In its sample, this clone was seen a few times. J is TRBJ1-6 and V is TRBV19; D might be TRBD1 (6 bases). With 10 bases removed from V and 0 bases from J, the gap between germline ends came to 10 bases. CDR1 is LNHDA, CDR2 SQIVND, per germline (reference sequence). The CDR3 totals 14 residues. CDR3 bases: TGTGCCACAGGGGCCCTCTCCTATAATTCACCCCTCCACTTT. It translates to CATGALSYNSPLHF.

This clone appeared once. The chain combines TRBV5-5 with TRBJ2-5; D is undetermined. The CDR3 is 13 amino acids. Germline V gene sequence: CDR1 SGHKS, CDR2 YYEKEE (reference sequence). V dropped 2 bases and J dropped 1 base, with 6 bases sitting between them. CDR3 residues: CASSLTPQETQYF. The CDR3 DNA reads TGTGCCAGCAGCTTAACTCCCCAAGAGACCCAGTACTTC.

The CDR3 here is CASSRQSWAKNIQYF. Written as DNA, the CDR3 is TGTGCCAGCAGTCGACAGTCATGGGCCAAAAACATTCAGTACTTC. The chain has TRBV6-5 and TRBJ2-4, with TRBD1 as a possible D gene (5 bases). CDR1 is MNHEY, CDR2 SVGAGI, per germline. V gave up 5 bases and J gave up 1 base, with 12 bases separating them. The CDR3 sequence is 15 residues long.

V gene TRBV19 combines with J gene TRBJ2-7, with 10 positions matching TRBD1. Trimming at V came to 3 bases and at J to 5 bases, leaving 7 bases not matched to a gene. The CDR3 spans 15 residues. Germline V gene data show CDR1 as LNHDA and CDR2 as SQIVND (reference sequence). The CDR3 spells CASSISGQGIHEQYF. In DNA form, the CDR3 reads TGTGCCAGTAGTATCTCGGGACAGGGGATCCACGAGCAGTACTTC. The full variable domain, its missing parts supplied by reference TRBV19 and TRBJ2-7, is DGGITQSPKYLFRKEGQNVTLSCEQNLNHDAMYWYRQDPGQGLRLIYYSQIVNDFQKGDIAEGYSVSREKKESFPLTVTSAQKNPTAFYLCASSISGQGIHEQYFGPGTRLTVT.

The J gene is TRBJ2-5, the V gene TRBV6-5; 10 positions agree with TRBD2. CDR3 size: 15 residues. Looked up from germline, CDR1 is MNHEY and CDR2 is SVGAGI. V lost 7 bases and J lost 4; bases outside the gene matches: 9. The DNA of the CDR3 is TGTGCCAGCAAGGGACAGCGGGGGGGAGGAGAGACCCAGTACTTC. Protein product: CASKGQRGGGETQYF.

This chain connects TRBV5-4 to TRBJ2-7, with 7 bases fitting TRBD2. CDR1 SGHNT and CDR2 YYREEE come from the germline V gene (reference sequence). Trimming removed 0 bases from V and 7 bases from J; junction bases left unmatched: 10. This CDR3 is built from 15 residues. CDR3 in DNA: TGTGCCAGCAGCTTGGGGGGGGGTTGGCGGGGAGAGCAGTACTTC. Its protein is CASSLGGGWRGEQYF.

The chain links TRBV19 to TRBJ1-1, with D perhaps matching TRBD1 (5 bases). Germline V gene data show CDR1 as LNHDA and CDR2 as SQIVND (reference sequence). The CDR3 contains 14 residues. Trimming pared 5 bases from V and 1 base from J, leaving 11 bases between. The CDR3 DNA reads as TGTGCCAGTAGTCTGCGGGGGAGGAACACTGAAGCTTTCTTT. Translating it yields CASSLRGRNTEAFF.

The chain uses TRBV2 and TRBJ2-3; tentative D call: TRBD2 (6 bases). The germline V gene encodes CDR1 SNHLY and CDR2 FYNNEI. The CDR3 is 17 amino acids. V lost 0 bases and J lost 7, with 20 bases in between. The CDR3 nucleotides are TGTGCCAGCAGTGAAGCGCTGGCGCAGGGAGGTCAGCATACGCAGTATTTT. It encodes CASSEALAQGGQHTQYF.

The count of this clone is one. The gene calls are TRBV19 and TRBJ1-1; TRBD1 matches 8 bases. The CDR3 runs 13 residues. Germline CDR1 is LNHDA and CDR2 is SQIVND (reference sequence). V dropped 10 bases and J dropped 4; count of bases not matched to a gene: 8. DNA for the CDR3: TGTGCCACTCAGAGAACAGGGGGCACTGAAGCTTTCTTT. Protein: CATQRTGGTEAFF.

The chain uses TRBV7-2 and TRBJ2-7, with TRBD2 matching over 15 bases. Germline CDR1 is SGHTA and CDR2 is FQGNSA. The CDR3 has 15 residues. The J segment lost 3 bases and the V segment lost 4 bases, leaving 1 base of the junction unmatched. Here the CDR3 DNA reads TGTGCCAGCAGCTGGACTAGCGGGGGGGACTACGAGCAGTACTTC. Its protein product is CASSWTSGGDYEQYF.

This clone was seen a handful of times. The chain has TRBV4-3 and TRBJ1-2; weak D call: TRBD1 (6 bases). V shed 0 bases and J shed 8 bases, with 19 bases lying between them. CDR1 and CDR2 (germline): LGHNA, YSLEER. The CDR3 contains 16 residues. CDR3 nucleotides: TGCGCCAGCAGCCAAGATCTAACAGGGAGGGTGGAAGGCTACACCTTC. Its translation: CASSQDLTGRVEGYTF.